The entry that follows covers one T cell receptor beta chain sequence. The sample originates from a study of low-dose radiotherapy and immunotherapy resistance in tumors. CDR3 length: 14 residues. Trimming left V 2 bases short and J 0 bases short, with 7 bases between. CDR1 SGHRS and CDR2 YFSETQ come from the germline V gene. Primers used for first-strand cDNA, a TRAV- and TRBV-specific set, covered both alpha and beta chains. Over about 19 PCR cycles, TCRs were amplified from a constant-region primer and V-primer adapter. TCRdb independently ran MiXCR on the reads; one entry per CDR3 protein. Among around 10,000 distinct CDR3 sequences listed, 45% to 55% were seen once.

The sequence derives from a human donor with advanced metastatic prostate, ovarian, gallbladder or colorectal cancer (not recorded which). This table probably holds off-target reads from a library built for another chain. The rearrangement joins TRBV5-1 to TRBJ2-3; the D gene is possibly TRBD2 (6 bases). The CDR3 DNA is TGCGCCAGCAGCTTCGGGGGTAGCACAGATACGCAGTATTTT. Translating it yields CASSFGGSTDTQYF.